These 26 T cell receptor beta chains were sequenced from one sample in a study of T cells in localized non-small cell lung cancer. Using immunoSEQ multiplex PCR, the repertoire was profiled, and TCRdb retains in-frame clones only, with some absent. The data contain approximately 64,000 clones, 90% of them seen just once; the ten biggest clones take up approximately 2%. This sample comprised peripheral blood, obtained before any cancer treatment. These receptors were collected from a woman aged 40 to 75 with stage I lung adenocarcinoma.

This chain joins TRBV6-1 and TRBJ2-7, with 7 bases matching TRBD1. V lost 7 bases to trimming and J lost 0 bases; unmatched junction nucleotides: 3. Germline V lookup: CDR1 MNHNS, CDR2 SASEGT. The CDR3 spans 13 residues. The CDR3 region is CASMGQTSYEQYF. The DNA for the CDR3 is TGTGCCAGCATGGGACAGACCTCCTACGAGCAGTACTTC.

The chain combines TRBV4-2 with TRBJ2-3; perhaps D is TRBD1 or TRBD2 (5 bases each). The germline CDR1 and CDR2 sequences are LGHNA and YNFKEQ. V was clipped by 0 bases and J by 6 bases, with 22 bases between them. This CDR3 spans 18 amino acids. CDR3 amino acids: CASSQDPGDGMSQDTQYF. CDR3 bases: TGTGCCAGCAGCCAAGATCCCGGGGACGGAATGTCACAGGATACGCAGTATTTT.

The V and J genes are TRBV27 and TRBJ2-7; D might be TRBD2 (7 bases). The germline V gene encodes CDR1 MNHEY and CDR2 SMNVEV (reference sequence). The V end was cut by 6 bases, the J end by 2 bases, with 14 bases between. The CDR3 length is 14 residues. CDR3 DNA: TGTGCCAGCAGGAGGACGGGGGGCCCCTACGAGCAGTACTTC. It codes for CASRRTGGPYEQYF.

The V and J genes are TRBV6-1 and TRBJ1-4, with D maybe TRBD1 (5 bases). The germline V gene encodes CDR1 MNHNS and CDR2 SASEGT. V was shortened by 5 bases and J by 2 bases, with 12 bases between the two germline ends. CDR3 length: 15 residues. CDR3 in DNA: TGTGCCAGCAGTCGAGCGGGACCCACTAATGAAAAACTGTTTTTT. Protein sequence: CASSRAGPTNEKLFF.

This chain uses TRBV28 with TRBJ2-7; TRBD1 matches at 8 bases. The germline V gene encodes CDR1 MDHEN and CDR2 SYDVKM. The CDR3 sequence is 15 residues long. V lost 4 bases to trimming and J lost 0 bases; unmatched junction nucleotides: 5. The CDR3 coding sequence is TGTGCCAGCAGTTCGACAGGGGAGGTCTCCTACGAGCAGTACTTC. It specifies CASSSTGEVSYEQYF.

V is TRBV28 and J is TRBJ2-1; 7 bases fit TRBD1. This CDR3 contains 15 residues. Germline V lookup: CDR1 MDHEN, CDR2 SYDVKM. V lost 3 bases to trimming and J lost 5 bases; unmatched junction nucleotides: 7. The CDR3 DNA reads as TGTGCCAGCAGTTTTCCCAGGGGGTCACACAATGAGCAGTTCTTC. It specifies CASSFPRGSHNEQFF.

The chain couples TRBV30 to TRBJ1-3; D is unresolved. Germline CDR1 and CDR2: GTSNPN and SVGIG (reference sequence). CDR3 length: 13 residues. The ends were cut back, 2 bases at V and 6 bases at J, with 11 bases in the middle. CDR3 DNA sequence: TGTGCCTGGAGTTTGGCAGCCCAAAACACCATATATTTT. It specifies CAWSLAAQNTIYF. Supplemented by reference TRBV30 and TRBJ1-3, the full variable domain reads SQTIHQWPATLVQPVGSPLSLECTVEGTSNPNLYWYRQAAGRGLQLLFYSVGIGQISSEVPQNLSASRPQDRQFILSSKKLLLSDSGFYLCAWSLAAQNTIYFGEGSWLTVV.

The genes are TRBV6-5 and TRBJ2-7; D is ambiguous. Trimming pared 8 bases from V and 0 bases from J, leaving 14 bases between. Germline V gene sequence: CDR1 MNHEY, CDR2 SVGAGI. The CDR3 runs to 14 residues. As DNA, the CDR3 is TGTGCCAGCCATGGGTCTTGGGGCTCCTACGAGCAGTACTTC. This codes for CASHGSWGSYEQYF.

The J gene is TRBJ1-5, the V gene TRBV5-6; TRBD1 might be the D (5 bases). The CDR3 consists of 16 residues. CDR1 SGHDT and CDR2 YYEEEE come from the germline V gene. V lost 4 bases and J lost 1, with 15 bases in between. The CDR3 spells CASSRWKGLSNQPQHF. In DNA, the CDR3 is TGTGCCAGCAGCCGATGGAAGGGGTTAAGCAATCAGCCCCAGCATTTT.

The rearrangement uses TRBV30 and TRBJ2-3; 9 bases agree with TRBD1. CDR3 length: 16 amino acids. V shed 2 bases, J shed 4 bases, and the junction held 10 bases outside the gene matches. CDR1 and CDR2 from the germline V gene are GTSNPN and SVGIG (reference sequence). The CDR3 here is CAWSPLGQGIADTQYF. The CDR3 nucleotides are TGTGCCTGGAGTCCCCTCGGACAGGGGATCGCAGATACGCAGTATTTT.

The chain combines TRBV5-4 with TRBJ2-7, with unresolved D. The CDR3 extends over 15 amino acids. CDR1 and CDR2 (germline): SGHNT, YYREEE (reference sequence). Trimming stripped 2 bases from V and 2 bases from J, with 14 bases between. The CDR3 DNA reads TGTGCCAGCAGCTTAGGACGAATAGGGACCTACGAGCAGTACTTC. This encodes CASSLGRIGTYEQYF.

V and J are TRBV5-1 and TRBJ2-7, with 9 bases aligning to TRBD2. From germline, CDR1 is SGHRS and CDR2 YFSETQ. CDR3 size: 17 residues. With 5 bases clipped from V and 2 bases from J, the junction kept 14 bases outside the gene matches. CDR3 sequence (DNA): TGCGCCAGCAGTAATCTAGCGGGGCCTTACCAGACCTACGAGCAGTACTTC. As protein: CASSNLAGPYQTYEQYF.

This chain connects TRBV25-1 to TRBJ1-2; possible D gene TRBD1, 6 bases. This CDR3 has 14 residues. The germline CDR1 and CDR2 sequences are MGHDK and SYGVNS. The V gene lost 3 bases and the J gene lost 4 bases, with 12 bases spanning the gap. This CDR3 reads CASSDNRDAYGYTF. DNA of the CDR3: TGTGCCAGCAGTGATAACAGGGACGCCTATGGCTACACCTTC.

The chain employs TRBV7-2 and TRBJ2-7; 8 bases map to TRBD1. Germline V gene lookup returns CDR1 SGHTA and CDR2 FQGNSA. Trimming at V came to 7 bases and at J to 3 bases, leaving 8 bases not matched to a gene. This CDR3 contains 14 residues. The CDR3 DNA is TGTGCCAGCAACGACAGGGGACTGATCTACGAGCAGTACTTC. This sequence encodes CASNDRGLIYEQYF.

The rearrangement links TRBV5-1 to TRBJ1-2, with D maybe TRBD1 (6 bases). Deletions cut 3 bases from V and 0 bases from J, with 6 bases between. Germline V gene data show CDR1 as SGHRS and CDR2 as YFSETQ. There are 13 residues in the CDR3. CDR3 in amino acids: CASSWTANYGYTF. CDR3 bases: TGCGCCAGCAGCTGGACAGCTAACTATGGCTACACCTTC.

The chain links TRBV4-3 to TRBJ1-5; TRBD1 agrees at 7 bases. V gave up 1 base and J gave up 4 bases; unmatched junction bases: 7. The germline V gene encodes CDR1 LGHNA and CDR2 YSLEER. The CDR3 is made up of 16 amino acids. The CDR3 DNA reads TGCGCCAGCAGCCAAGGGCCCGAACAGGGGAATCAGCCCCAGCATTTT. It specifies CASSQGPEQGNQPQHF.

The V and J genes are TRBV25-1 and TRBJ2-5, with D tentatively TRBD1 or TRBD2 (7 bases each). Trimming took 5 bases from V and 5 from J, leaving 18 bases between them. Germline V gene lookup returns CDR1 MGHDK and CDR2 SYGVNS. The CDR3 has 15 residues. The CDR3 sequence is CASSPSGRGPETQYF. The CDR3 nucleotides are TGTGCCAGCAGTCCATCGGGGAGGGGGCCGGAGACCCAGTACTTC. The full variable domain, in which reference TRBV25-1 and TRBJ2-5 provide the parts outside the CDR3, is EADIYQTPRYLVIGTGKKITLECSQTMGHDKMYWYQQDPGMELHLIHYSYGVNSTEKGDLSSESTVSRIRTEHFPLTLESARPSHTSQYLCASSPSGRGPETQYFGPGTRLLVL.

V gene TRBV2 combines with J gene TRBJ1-5; TRBD1 matches at 7 bases. The V segment lost 6 bases and the J segment 2 bases; nucleotides outside the gene matches: 4. Germline CDR1 SNHLY, CDR2 FYNNEI. The CDR3 totals 14 residues. The CDR3 is CASRDRVGNQPQHF. The CDR3 DNA follows: TGTGCCAGCAGAGACAGGGTTGGCAATCAGCCCCAGCATTTT.

The genes are TRBV29-1 and TRBJ1-2, with TRBD1 identical over 8 bases. This CDR3 has 12 residues. J gave up 6 bases and V 4 bases, and 4 bases lay outside the gene matches. The germline CDR1 and CDR2 sequences are SQVTM and ANQGSEA. This chain's CDR3 is CSVVTGGNGYTF. CDR3 nucleotides: TGCAGCGTTGTAACAGGGGGGAATGGCTACACCTTC.

The gene calls are TRBV7-2 and TRBJ1-2, with D maybe TRBD1 (5 bases). With 2 bases removed from V and 4 bases from J, the gap between germline ends came to 14 bases. This CDR3 is built from 15 residues. Germline V gene lookup returns CDR1 SGHTA and CDR2 FQGNSA. The CDR3 is CASSLRREGFYGYTF. The CDR3 DNA reads as TGTGCCAGCAGCTTAAGGAGGGAGGGGTTCTATGGCTACACCTTC. Drawing the rest from reference TRBV7-2 and TRBJ1-2, the complete variable domain is GAGVSQSPSNKVTEKGKDVELRCDPISGHTALYWYRQSLGQGLEFLIYFQGNSAPDKSGLPSDRFSAERTGGSVSTLTIQRTQQEDSAVYLCASSLRREGFYGYTFGSGTRLTVV.

The chain has TRBV7-9 and TRBJ1-1, with D uncertain. V lost 1 base to trimming and J lost 0 bases, with 9 bases between them. From germline, CDR1 is SEHNR and CDR2 FQNEAQ (reference sequence). The CDR3 totals 15 residues. CDR3 region: CASSLGAGMNTEAFF. Written as DNA, the CDR3 is TGTGCCAGCAGCTTAGGGGCGGGAATGAACACTGAAGCTTTCTTT.

The V and J genes are TRBV5-5 and TRBJ1-2; the D gene is possibly TRBD1 (6 bases). V lost 2 bases and J lost 8, with 10 bases in between. The CDR3 length is 12 residues. The germline V gene has CDR1 SGHKS and CDR2 YYEKEE (reference sequence). This chain's CDR3 is CASSLQGWGYTF. The CDR3 bases are TGTGCCAGCAGCTTACAGGGATGGGGCTACACCTTC.

The V gene is TRBV11-2, the J gene TRBJ2-3; D is possibly TRBD1 (6 bases). Deletions cut 3 bases from V and 0 bases from J, with 7 bases between. The CDR3 covers 14 residues. The germline V gene encodes CDR1 SGHAT and CDR2 FQNNGV. The CDR3 region has the DNA TGTGCCAGCAGCTTTGACAGGAGCACAGATACGCAGTATTTT. This translates into CASSFDRSTDTQYF. The whole variable domain, remainder taken from reference TRBV11-2 and TRBJ2-3, is EAGVAQSPRYKIIEKRQSVAFWCNPISGHATLYWYQQILGQGPKLLIQFQNNGVVDDSQLPKDRFSAERLKGVDSTLKIQPAKLEDSAVYLCASSFDRSTDTQYFGPGTRLTVL.

V gene TRBV4-2 combines with J gene TRBJ2-3, with D possibly matching TRBD1 (6 bases). V shed 0 bases and J shed 0 bases, with 13 bases lying between them. The CDR3 loop spans 17 amino acids. Germline V gives CDR1 LGHNA, CDR2 YNFKEQ. DNA for the CDR3: TGTGCCAGCAGCCAAGAAGGACAGTCTACTAGCACAGATACGCAGTATTTT. This translates into CASSQEGQSTSTDTQYF.

This chain joins TRBV4-3 and TRBJ2-5; D may be TRBD2 (5 bases). CDR3 size: 14 residues. Germline lookup yields CDR1 LGHNA and CDR2 YSLEER. Trimming shortened V by 4 bases and J by 3 bases, and 12 bases separated the two germline ends. CDR3 residues: CASSPQRLKETQYF. CDR3 coding DNA: TGCGCCAGCAGCCCGCAGCGACTAAAAGAGACCCAGTACTTC.

The chain combines TRBV30 with TRBJ2-1; D gene unclear. CDR3 length: 16 residues. Germline CDR1 is GTSNPN and CDR2 is SVGIG (reference sequence). The chain's CDR3 is CAYYLVGPSGYNEQFF. Here the CDR3 DNA reads TGTGCATATTATCTAGTCGGCCCGTCGGGTTACAATGAGCAGTTCTTC.